The rows below give T cell receptor beta chains drawn from one sample of a study of regulatory T cells in long-lasting Graves disease. TCRdb independently ran MiXCR on the multiplex PCR reads; one entry per CDR3 protein. Of 310,000 or so distinct CDR3 sequences listed, less than 20% are singletons. Sequenced material: peripheral blood mononuclear cells (PBMCs), taken when the disease was refractory, from a patient treated with antithyroid drugs. Receptor source: a female donor with Graves disease. The CDR3 runs from the conserved cysteine through the conserved F or W. A D gene is named only where the DNA matches it firmly. Where a row states a size, it is once, few, many or the class of an expanded clone; other rows omit it.

D gene | clone size | J gene | V gene | CDR3 DNA | CDR3 protein
- | many | TRBJ2-2 | TRBV6-2/TRBV6-3 | TGTGCCAGCACACGGGGAACCGGGGAGCTGTTTTTT | CASTRGTGELFF
- | - | TRBJ1-5 | TRBV6-2/TRBV6-3 | TGTGCCAGCAGTAACTGGGGGGTTCGGAGCAATCAGCCCCAGCATTTT | CASSNWGVRSNQPQHF
- | many | TRBJ2-7 | TRBV6-1 | TGTGCCAGCAGCCGGGGACACGGTGTTTCCTACGAGCAGTACTTC | CASSRGHGVSYEQYF
- | many | TRBJ2-7 | TRBV20-1 | TGCAGTGCTAGATTAGGGGGTAACCGATACGAGCAGTACTTC | CSARLGGNRYEQYF
TRBD2 | few | TRBJ2-3 | TRBV20-1 | TGCAGTGCTAACGGACTAGCGGGAGAGATTGCAGATACGCAGTATTTT | CSANGLAGEIADTQYF
TRBD2 | many | TRBJ2-2 | TRBV12-3/TRBV12-4 | TGTGCCAGCAGACTCAGCGGGAGGAACACCGGGGAGCTGTTTTTT | CASRLSGRNTGELFF
- | many | TRBJ1-1 | TRBV18 | TGTGCCAGCTCCGGGTCCACTGAAGCTTTCTTT | CASSGSTEAFF
- | - | TRBJ2-7 | TRBV30 | TGTGCCTGGTCCACAGGGACTTCCTACGAGCAGTACTTC | CAWSTGTSYEQYF
- | many | TRBJ2-2 | TRBV2 | TGTGCCAGCAGTGAAAGCCACGGGGAGCTGTTTTTT | CASSESHGELFF
TRBD1 | many | TRBJ2-6 | TRBV11-2 | TGTGCCAGCAGCTTAGGACAGGGGACCTCTGGGGCCAACGTCCTGACTTTC | CASSLGQGTSGANVLTF
- | many | TRBJ1-5 | TRBV30 | TGTGCCTGGAGCCTCGGTATTAGCAATCAGCCCCAGCATTTT | CAWSLGISNQPQHF
- | many | TRBJ1-1 | TRBV12-3/TRBV12-4 | TGTGCCAGCAGTCAGACGTATTACTCCGGTGAAGCTTTCTTT | CASSQTYYSGEAFF
- | few | TRBJ2-7 | TRBV6-1 | TGTGCCACCACAGGGAGGTACGAGCAGTACTTC | CATTGRYEQYF
TRBD1 | - | TRBJ1-2 | TRBV29-1 | TGCAGCGTTACCCGGGACAGCGCTGTGGGCTACACCTTC | CSVTRDSAVGYTF
- | few | TRBJ2-2 | TRBV6-1 | TGTGCCAGCATTAGGAACAGGGTCGTGGACACCGGGGAGCTGTTTTTT | CASIRNRVVDTGELFF
TRBD1 | - | TRBJ2-2 | TRBV2 | TGTGCCAGCAGGGGACAGGGGGACACCGGGGAGCTGTTTTTT | CASRGQGDTGELFF
- | many | TRBJ1-1 | TRBV14 | TGTGCCAGCAGCCAAGCCCGGTTCACTGAAGCTTTCTTT | CASSQARFTEAFF
TRBD1 | few | TRBJ1-5 | TRBV7-2 | TGTGCCAGCAGCTCGACAGGGAACTATCAGCCCCAGCATTTT | CASSSTGNYQPQHF
- | - | TRBJ2-7 | TRBV4-2 | TGTGCCAGCAGCCAAGAATCTATAGGGGCCTACGAGCAGTACTTC | CASSQESIGAYEQYF
- | many | TRBJ1-1 | TRBV5-1 | TGCGCCAGCAGCTTAGATTTGATGGACACTGAAGCTTTCTTT | CASSLDLMDTEAFF
- | few | TRBJ1-6 | TRBV5-5 | TGTGCCAGCAGCCCAGGGACTAGGGGTACCTATAATTCACCCCTCCACTTT | CASSPGTRGTYNSPLHF
- | - | TRBJ1-3 | TRBV6-1 | TGTGCCAGCCAGGGCTTTGGAAACACCATATATTTT | CASQGFGNTIYF
TRBD1 | - | TRBJ1-1 | TRBV27 | TGTGCCAGCAGTTTAGCCCACAGGGGAATGAACACTGAAGCTTTCTTT | CASSLAHRGMNTEAFF
- | - | TRBJ1-1 | TRBV9 | TGTGCCAGCAGCGTTGTCAGGGCGAACACTGAAGCTTCCTTT | CASSVVRANTEASF
TRBD1 | - | TRBJ1-2 | TRBV6-5 | TGTGCCAGCAGTTACACCCCGACAGGGGTTGGCTACACCTTC | CASSYTPTGVGYTF
- | many | TRBJ2-6 | TRBV28 | TGTGCCAGCAGTTTAGAGGCGGCAGGGGCCAACGTCCTGACTTTC | CASSLEAAGANVLTF
- | many | TRBJ1-5 | TRBV2 | TGTGCCAACGGCGGGGAGGGTCAGGGTCAGCCCCAGCATTTT | CANGGEGQGQPQHF
TRBD1 | few | TRBJ2-7 | TRBV5-1 | TGCGCCAGCAGCCCGGACAGGGGGCTTGCCTACGAGCAGTACTTC | CASSPDRGLAYEQYF
- | many | TRBJ1-5 | TRBV12-3/TRBV12-4 | TGTGCCAGCAGCCCCGGTCGGCGGTTCAATCAGCCCCAGCATTTT | CASSPGRRFNQPQHF